The 18 T cell receptor beta chains below were found in one sample sequenced in a study of T-cell memory formation after mild COVID-19. Using its own MiXCR run on the 5' RACE reads, TCRdb lists one record per CDR3 protein. The repertoire consists of roughly 280,000 distinct CDR3 sequences, with 8% to 10% occurring once and the leading ten covering 22%. The sequencing sample was made of PBMCs or a T cell subset sorted from them (not recorded which). These receptors all stem from a young man who had mild COVID-19 (a few samples of this study predate the infection). Cell type and time point are not known.

This clonotype was counted a few times. The rearrangement joins TRBV6-2 or TRBV6-3 to TRBJ1-6; 8 bases agree with TRBD1. Germline V lookup: CDR1 MNHEY, CDR2 SVGEGT. Losses at the gene ends were 1 base for V and 7 bases for J; bases not matched to a gene: 6. This CDR3 is built from 16 residues. CDR3: CASSYFPRDRNSPLHF. CDR3 DNA sequence: TGTGCCAGCAGTTACTTTCCCCGGGACAGGAATTCACCCCTCCACTTT.

This clonotype was recorded at least ten times. CDR3 nucleotide sequence: TGTGCCAGCAGTCCCACACAGGTCTCCTACGAGCAGTACTTC. Amino acids: CASSPTQVSYEQYF. The genes are TRBV27 and TRBJ2-7, with a possible D match to TRBD1 (5 bases). The CDR3 contains 14 residues. The V end was cut by 5 bases, the J end by 0 bases, with 11 bases between. Germline CDR1 reads MNHEY; CDR2 reads SMNVEV (reference sequence).

This clonotype was seen more than once but under ten times. This sequence joins TRBV6-6 and TRBJ1-2; D possibly corresponds to TRBD1 (6 bases). There are 17 residues in the CDR3. Germline V lookup: CDR1 MNHNY, CDR2 SVGAGI (reference sequence). The V end lost 2 bases, the J end lost 2 bases, and 18 bases lay between the germline ends. In DNA, the CDR3 is TGTGCCAGCAGTTACAGCCCGTCGGGGGGGCCAAACTATGGCTACACCTTC. Protein sequence: CASSYSPSGGPNYGYTF.

The table lists this clonotype with many counts. As DNA, the CDR3 is TGTGCCAGCAGCTTCAGGGGCATAAACACTGAAGCTTTCTTT. Translation gives CASSFRGINTEAFF. The chain uses TRBV3-1 and TRBJ1-1; TRBD1 might be the D (6 bases). CDR1 and CDR2 from the germline V gene are LGHDT and YNNKEL (reference sequence). CDR3 size: 14 residues. V was trimmed by 5 bases and J by 2 bases, leaving 12 bases between them.

This chain uses TRBV20-1 with TRBJ2-5, with 13 bases identical to TRBD2. J lost 5 bases, V lost 5 bases, and 11 bases had no gene match. Germline V gene lookup returns CDR1 DFQATT and CDR2 SNEGSKA (reference sequence). There are 16 residues in the CDR3. Here the CDR3 reads CSAVLAGGPLRETQYF. The CDR3 DNA sequence: TGCAGTGCTGTACTAGCGGGGGGGCCGCTTAGGGAGACCCAGTACTTC.

This clonotype has just a few counts. The V call is TRBV4-3, the J call TRBJ2-5; a possible D gene is TRBD1 (6 bases). The CDR3 spans 12 residues. Per germline, CDR1 LGHNA and CDR2 YSLEER. V lost 1 base and J lost 9, with 9 bases in between. The CDR3 spells CASSQGKGAQYF. CDR3 nucleotides: TGCGCCAGCAGCCAAGGGAAGGGGGCCCAGTACTTC.

The chain recombines TRBV18 with TRBJ2-2; D not resolved. Trimming removed 3 bases at V and 0 bases at J, with 14 bases between. Germline V CDR1 and CDR2: KGHSH, LQKENI. There are 17 residues in the CDR3. The CDR3 spells CASSPAHVPANTGELFF. The CDR3 nucleotides are TGTGCCAGCTCACCGGCGCATGTGCCCGCGAACACCGGGGAGCTGTTTTTT.

This clonotype has only a few counts. The J gene is TRBJ2-5, the V gene TRBV28; D is perhaps TRBD1 (5 bases). Germline loops: CDR1 MDHEN, CDR2 SYDVKM. V was cut by 4 bases and J by 3 bases, with 9 bases left in between. The CDR3 contains 13 residues. CDR3 loop: CASSSTDKETQYF. CDR3 sequence (DNA): TGTGCCAGCAGTTCGACAGATAAAGAGACCCAGTACTTC.

This clonotype has at least ten counts. J is TRBJ2-1 and V is TRBV4-1; the D is unclear. This CDR3 is 17 amino acids long. V gave up 1 base and J gave up 0 bases, with 13 bases separating them. The germline V gene encodes CDR1 MGHRA and CDR2 YSYEKL. The CDR3 here is CASSQVGYESSYNEQFF. CDR3 DNA: TGCGCCAGCAGCCAAGTAGGGTACGAAAGCTCCTACAATGAGCAGTTCTTC.

V usage is TRBV7-6 and J usage is TRBJ2-1; D is ambiguous. Trimming stripped 8 bases from V and 10 bases from J, with 15 bases between. The CDR3 has 12 amino acids. Germline assignment: CDR1 SGHVS and CDR2 FNYEAQ. This chain's CDR3 is CASRSPGREQFF. CDR3 DNA sequence: TGTGCCAGCCGGTCCCCCGGCAGGGAGCAGTTCTTC.

This chain joins TRBV14 and TRBJ1-6; D is undetermined. The CDR3 covers 14 residues. Germline V gene lookup returns CDR1 SGHDN and CDR2 FVKESK. V was cut by 4 bases and J by 13 bases, with 17 bases left in between. CDR3 protein: CASSRQDLRAPLHF. The CDR3 DNA follows: TGTGCCAGCAGCCGCCAAGATCTCCGGGCGCCCCTCCACTTT.

The rearrangement uses TRBV6-5 and TRBJ2-5; D remains unclear. This CDR3 has 14 residues. Deletions cut 2 bases from V and 7 bases from J, with 14 bases between. The V gene's germline CDR1 is MNHEY and CDR2 SVGAGI. As DNA, the CDR3 is TGTGCCAGCAGTTACGGGCTAGTGGCCCCGACCCAGTACTTC. Encoded protein: CASSYGLVAPTQYF.

The sample holds a few counts of this clonotype. CDR3 amino acids: CASSQSTGLIYGYTF. In nucleotides, the CDR3 is TGCGCCAGCAGCCAAAGTACAGGGTTGATCTATGGCTACACCTTC. The chain combines TRBV4-3 with TRBJ1-2; possible D gene TRBD1, 6 bases. CDR3 length: 15 residues. V lost 2 bases and J lost 4, with 14 bases in between. CDR1 is LGHNA, CDR2 YSLEER, per germline.

This clonotype was recorded at least ten times. V gene TRBV6-5 combines with J gene TRBJ2-7; tentative D call: TRBD1 (6 bases). This CDR3 spans 14 amino acids. CDR1 and CDR2 (germline): MNHEY, SVGAGI. With 5 bases removed from V and 7 bases from J, the gap between germline ends came to 18 bases. The CDR3 region is CASSAITGRGEQYF. CDR3 coding DNA: TGTGCCAGCAGTGCAATTACAGGGAGAGGGGAGCAGTACTTC.

This clonotype was picked up a small number of times. The chain employs TRBV10-3 and TRBJ1-5, with D unclear. V shed 0 bases and J shed 5 bases, with 8 bases lying between them. Germline loops: CDR1 ENHRY, CDR2 SYGVKD. This CDR3 comprises 14 residues. Here the CDR3 DNA reads TGTGCCATCAGTGAGTCGGTCTCAGATCAGCCCCAGCATTTT. Residues: CAISESVSDQPQHF.

This clonotype was detected many times. The gene calls are TRBV12-3 or TRBV12-4 and TRBJ1-2; 10 positions match TRBD1. This CDR3 is built from 12 residues. Trimming took 7 bases from V and 13 from J; bases not matched to a gene: 9. CDR3 amino acids: CASTLDRGSVTF. The CDR3, as DNA: TGTGCCAGCACCCTGGACAGGGGGTCGGTCACCTTC.

The rearrangement joins TRBV30 to TRBJ1-1; 7 nucleotides line up with TRBD1. V dropped 4 bases and J dropped 7; count of bases not matched to a gene: 9. From germline, CDR1 is GTSNPN and CDR2 SVGIG (reference sequence). This CDR3 is built from 13 residues. CDR3 coding DNA: TGTGCCTGGATGGGGCAGGGGGTCGGTGAAGCTTTCTTT. It specifies CAWMGQGVGEAFF.

CDR3 DNA sequence: TGTGCCAGCAGCTTATCTGGCCGCCGAGATACGCAGTATTTT. Protein sequence: CASSLSGRRDTQYF. The chain carries TRBV7-2 and TRBJ2-3; D is ambiguous. The CDR3 covers 14 residues. Per the germline V gene, CDR1 is SGHTA and CDR2 is FQGNSA. V dropped 2 bases and J dropped 5 bases, with 11 bases sitting between them.